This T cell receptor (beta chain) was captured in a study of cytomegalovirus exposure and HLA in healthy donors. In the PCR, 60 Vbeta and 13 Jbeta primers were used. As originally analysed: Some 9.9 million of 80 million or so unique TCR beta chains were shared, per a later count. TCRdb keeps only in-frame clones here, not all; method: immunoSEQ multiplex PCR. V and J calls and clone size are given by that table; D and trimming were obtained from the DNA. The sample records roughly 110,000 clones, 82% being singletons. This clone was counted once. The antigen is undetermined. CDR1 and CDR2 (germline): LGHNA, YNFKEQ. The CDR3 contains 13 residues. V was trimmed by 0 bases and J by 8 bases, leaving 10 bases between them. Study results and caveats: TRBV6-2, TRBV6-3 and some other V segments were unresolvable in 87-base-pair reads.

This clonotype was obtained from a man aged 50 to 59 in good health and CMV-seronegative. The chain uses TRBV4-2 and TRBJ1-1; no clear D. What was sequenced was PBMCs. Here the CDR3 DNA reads TGTGCCAGCAGCCAAGACCTCCAGAGGGAAGCTTTCTTT. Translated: CASSQDLQREAFF.